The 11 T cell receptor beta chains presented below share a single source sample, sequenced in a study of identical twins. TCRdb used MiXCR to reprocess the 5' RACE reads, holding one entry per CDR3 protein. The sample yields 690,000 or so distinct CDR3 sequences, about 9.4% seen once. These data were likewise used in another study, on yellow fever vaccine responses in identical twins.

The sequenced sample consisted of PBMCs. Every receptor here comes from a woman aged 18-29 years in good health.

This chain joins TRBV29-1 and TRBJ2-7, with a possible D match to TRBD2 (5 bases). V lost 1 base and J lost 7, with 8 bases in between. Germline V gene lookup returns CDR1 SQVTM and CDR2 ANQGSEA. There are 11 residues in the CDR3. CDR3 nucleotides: TGCAGCGTTGAAGTTGGCGGGGAGCAGTACTTC. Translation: CSVEVGGEQYF.

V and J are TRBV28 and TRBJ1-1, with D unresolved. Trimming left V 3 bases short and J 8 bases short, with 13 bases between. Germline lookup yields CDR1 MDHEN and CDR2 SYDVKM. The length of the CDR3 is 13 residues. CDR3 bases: TGTGCCAGCAGTTTGGTGGTTCCCAACGAAGCTTTCTTT. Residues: CASSLVVPNEAFF.

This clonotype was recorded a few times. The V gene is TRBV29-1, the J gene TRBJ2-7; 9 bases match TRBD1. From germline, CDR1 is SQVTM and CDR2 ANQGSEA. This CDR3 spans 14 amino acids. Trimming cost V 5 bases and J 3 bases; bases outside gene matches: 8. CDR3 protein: CSVIGTGLLYEQYF. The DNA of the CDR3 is TGCAGCGTTATCGGGACAGGGCTCCTCTACGAGCAGTACTTC.

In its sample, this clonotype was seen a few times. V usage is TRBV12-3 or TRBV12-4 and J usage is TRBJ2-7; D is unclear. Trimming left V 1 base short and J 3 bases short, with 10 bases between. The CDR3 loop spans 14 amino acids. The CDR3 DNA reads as TGTGCCAGCAGTTTAGTACTTGGGGTCTACGAGCAGTACTTC. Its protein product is CASSLVLGVYEQYF.

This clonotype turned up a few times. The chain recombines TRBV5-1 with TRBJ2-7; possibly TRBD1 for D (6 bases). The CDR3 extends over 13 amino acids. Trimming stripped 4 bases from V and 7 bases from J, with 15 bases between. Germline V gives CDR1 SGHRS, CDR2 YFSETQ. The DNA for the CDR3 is TGCGCCAGCAGCGTCACAGGGTTCCGGGAGCAGTACTTC. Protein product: CASSVTGFREQYF.

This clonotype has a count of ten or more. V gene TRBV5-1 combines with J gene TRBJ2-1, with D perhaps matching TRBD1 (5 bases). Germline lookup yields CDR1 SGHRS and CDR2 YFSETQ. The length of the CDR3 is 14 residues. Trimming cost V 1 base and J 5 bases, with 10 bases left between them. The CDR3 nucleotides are TGCGCCAGCAGCTTGCTGGCACAGGACAATGAGCAGTTCTTC. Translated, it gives CASSLLAQDNEQFF.

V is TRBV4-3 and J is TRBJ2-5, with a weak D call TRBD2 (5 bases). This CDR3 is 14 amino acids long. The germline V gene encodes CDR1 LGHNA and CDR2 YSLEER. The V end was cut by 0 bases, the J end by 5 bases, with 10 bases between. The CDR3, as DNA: TGCGCCAGCAGCCAAGATATTGGCGGGGAGACCCAGTACTTC. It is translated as CASSQDIGGETQYF.

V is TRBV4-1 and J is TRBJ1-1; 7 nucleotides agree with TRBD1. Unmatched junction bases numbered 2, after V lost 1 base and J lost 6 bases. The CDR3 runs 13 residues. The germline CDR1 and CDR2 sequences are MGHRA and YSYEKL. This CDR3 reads CASSQVRGPEAFF. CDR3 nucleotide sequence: TGCGCCAGCAGCCAAGTAAGGGGGCCTGAAGCTTTCTTT.

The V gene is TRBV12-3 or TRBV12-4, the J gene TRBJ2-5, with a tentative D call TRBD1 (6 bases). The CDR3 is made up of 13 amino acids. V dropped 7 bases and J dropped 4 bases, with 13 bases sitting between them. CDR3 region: CASTVQGRETQYF. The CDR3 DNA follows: TGTGCCAGCACCGTACAGGGTCGAGAGACCCAGTACTTC.

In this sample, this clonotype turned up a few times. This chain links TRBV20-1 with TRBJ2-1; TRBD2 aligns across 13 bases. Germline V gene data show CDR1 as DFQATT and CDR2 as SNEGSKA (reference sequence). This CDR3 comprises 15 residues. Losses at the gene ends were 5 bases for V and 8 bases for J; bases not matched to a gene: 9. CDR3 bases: TGCAGTGCTCGCCTCGGGACTAGCGGGACCTATGAGCAGTTCTTC. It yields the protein CSARLGTSGTYEQFF.

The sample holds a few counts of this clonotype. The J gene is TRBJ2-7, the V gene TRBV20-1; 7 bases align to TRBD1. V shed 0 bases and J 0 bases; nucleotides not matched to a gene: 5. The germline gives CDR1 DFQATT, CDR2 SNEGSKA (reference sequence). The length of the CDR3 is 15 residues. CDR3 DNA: TGCAGTGCTAGAGATTGGGACAGTTACTCCTACGAGCAGTACTTC. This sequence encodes CSARDWDSYSYEQYF.